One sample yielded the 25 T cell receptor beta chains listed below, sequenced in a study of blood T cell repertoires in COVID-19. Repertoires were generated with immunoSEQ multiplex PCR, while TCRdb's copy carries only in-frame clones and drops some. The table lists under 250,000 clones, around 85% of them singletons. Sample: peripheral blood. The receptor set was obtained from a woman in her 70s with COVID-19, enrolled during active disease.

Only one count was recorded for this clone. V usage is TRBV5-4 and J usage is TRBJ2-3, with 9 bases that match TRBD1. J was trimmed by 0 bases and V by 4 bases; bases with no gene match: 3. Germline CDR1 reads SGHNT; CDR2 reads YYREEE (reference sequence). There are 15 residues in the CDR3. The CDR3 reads CASSVGQGSTDTQYF. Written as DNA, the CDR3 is TGTGCCAGCAGCGTGGGACAGGGAAGCACAGATACGCAGTATTTT. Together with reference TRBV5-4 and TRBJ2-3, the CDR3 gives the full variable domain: ETGVTQSPTHLIKTRGQQVTLRCSSQSGHNTVSWYQQALGQGPQFIFQYYREEENGRGNFPPRFSGLQFPNYSSELNVNALELDDSALYLCASSVGQGSTDTQYFGPGTRLTVL.

This chain's CDR3 is CASSLAGGRVYNEQFF. The CDR3 nucleotides are TGTGCCAGCAGCTTAGCGGGGGGGAGAGTCTACAATGAGCAGTTCTTC. The genes are TRBV7-9 and TRBJ2-1; 7 bases match TRBD2. Germline trimming cut 0 bases from V and 3 bases from J; bases unmatched to any gene: 5. CDR1 and CDR2 from the germline V gene are SEHNR and FQNEAQ (reference sequence). CDR3 length: 16 amino acids.

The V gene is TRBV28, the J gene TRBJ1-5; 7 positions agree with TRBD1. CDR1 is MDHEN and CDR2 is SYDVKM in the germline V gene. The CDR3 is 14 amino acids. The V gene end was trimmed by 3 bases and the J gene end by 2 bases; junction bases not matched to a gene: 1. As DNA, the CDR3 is TGTGCCAGCAGTTTCGGACAGGGCAATCAGCCCCAGCATTTT. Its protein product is CASSFGQGNQPQHF.

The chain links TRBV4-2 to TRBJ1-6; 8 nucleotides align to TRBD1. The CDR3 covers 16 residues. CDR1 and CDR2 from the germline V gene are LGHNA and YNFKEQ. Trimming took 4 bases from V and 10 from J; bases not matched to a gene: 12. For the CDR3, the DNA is TGTGCCAGCAGCCCCTATTACAGGGGGGCGGAATCACCCCTCCACTTT. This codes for CASSPYYRGAESPLHF.

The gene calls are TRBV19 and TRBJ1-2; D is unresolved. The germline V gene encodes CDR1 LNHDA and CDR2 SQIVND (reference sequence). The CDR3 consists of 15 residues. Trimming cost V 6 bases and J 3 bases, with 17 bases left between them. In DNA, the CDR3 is TGTGCCAGTAGGCCCGGACTGGACGGAGACTATGGCTACACCTTC. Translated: CASRPGLDGDYGYTF.

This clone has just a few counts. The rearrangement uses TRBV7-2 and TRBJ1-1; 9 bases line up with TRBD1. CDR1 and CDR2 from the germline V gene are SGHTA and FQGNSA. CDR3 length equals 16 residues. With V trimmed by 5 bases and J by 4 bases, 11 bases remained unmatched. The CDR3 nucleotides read TGTGCCAGCAGCCCCAGGACAGGGGCCCCGTTCACTGAAGCTTTCTTT. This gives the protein CASSPRTGAPFTEAFF.

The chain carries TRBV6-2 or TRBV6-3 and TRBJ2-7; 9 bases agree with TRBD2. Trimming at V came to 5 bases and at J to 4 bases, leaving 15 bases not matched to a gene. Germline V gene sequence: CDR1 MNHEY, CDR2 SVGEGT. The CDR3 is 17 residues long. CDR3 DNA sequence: TGTGCCAGCAGTCCGAGGGGGTTGACTAGCGGAAGGTACGAGCAGTACTTC. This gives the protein CASSPRGLTSGRYEQYF.

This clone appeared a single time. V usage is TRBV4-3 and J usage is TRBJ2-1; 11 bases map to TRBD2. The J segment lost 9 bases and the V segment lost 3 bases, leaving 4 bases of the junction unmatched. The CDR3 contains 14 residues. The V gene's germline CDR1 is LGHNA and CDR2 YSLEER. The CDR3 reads CASSHSGRAGEQFF. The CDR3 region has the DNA TGCGCCAGCAGCCATAGCGGGAGGGCCGGTGAGCAGTTCTTC.

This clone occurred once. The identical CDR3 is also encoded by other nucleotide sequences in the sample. The CDR3 sequence is CASSDGTGGTNEKLFF. In DNA form, the CDR3 reads TGCGCCAGCAGCGACGGGACAGGAGGAACTAATGAAAAACTGTTTTTT. The genes are TRBV5-1 and TRBJ1-4; TRBD1 agrees at 8 bases. Germline loops: CDR1 SGHRS, CDR2 YFSETQ. With V trimmed by 4 bases and J by 1 base, 6 bases remained unmatched. CDR3 length equals 16 residues.

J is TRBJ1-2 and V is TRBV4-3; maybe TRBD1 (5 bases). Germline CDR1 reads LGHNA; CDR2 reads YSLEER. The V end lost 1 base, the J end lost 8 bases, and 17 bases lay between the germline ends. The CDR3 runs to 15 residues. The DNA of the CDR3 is TGCGCCAGCAGCCAAGCCCAAGACAGAATTGACGGCTACACCTTC. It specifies CASSQAQDRIDGYTF.

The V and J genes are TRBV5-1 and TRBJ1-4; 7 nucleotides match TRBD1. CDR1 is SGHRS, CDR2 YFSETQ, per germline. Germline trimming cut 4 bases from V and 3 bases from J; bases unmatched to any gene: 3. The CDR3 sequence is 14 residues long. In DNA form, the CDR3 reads TGCGCCAGCAGCACGGGACAGTCTAATGAAAAACTGTTTTTT. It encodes CASSTGQSNEKLFF.

The CDR3 DNA sequence: TGTGCCAGCAGTGAATTGGGGGGTTCCGTACACTATGGCTACACCTTC. This encodes CASSELGGSVHYGYTF. The chain joins TRBV25-1 to TRBJ1-2; the D gene is possibly TRBD1 (5 bases). The V gene's germline CDR1 is MGHDK and CDR2 SYGVNS. Trimming took off 1 base at V and 3 bases at J, with 15 bases between the two ends. This CDR3 is built from 16 residues.

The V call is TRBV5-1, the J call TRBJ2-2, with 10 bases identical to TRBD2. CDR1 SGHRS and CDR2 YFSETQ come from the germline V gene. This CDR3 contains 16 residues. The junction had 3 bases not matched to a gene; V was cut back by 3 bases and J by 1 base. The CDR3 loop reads CASSSSGGENTGELFF. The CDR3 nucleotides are TGCGCCAGCAGCTCTAGCGGGGGCGAGAACACCGGGGAGCTGTTTTTT.

The chain's CDR3 is CASRLSGSYEQYF. In nucleotides, the CDR3 is TGTGCCAGCAGGTTATCGGGCTCCTACGAGCAGTACTTC. This chain uses TRBV6-5 with TRBJ2-7, with D hard to call. Trimming left V 6 bases short and J 0 bases short, with 9 bases between. Germline CDR1 reads MNHEY; CDR2 reads SVGAGI. This CDR3 region has 13 residues.

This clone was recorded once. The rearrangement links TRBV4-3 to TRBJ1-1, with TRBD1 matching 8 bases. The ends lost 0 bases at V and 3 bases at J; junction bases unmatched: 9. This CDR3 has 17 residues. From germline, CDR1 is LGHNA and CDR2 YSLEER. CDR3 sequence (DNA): TGCGCCAGCAGCCAAGATAGGCAGGGGGCGGGTTACACTGAAGCTTTCTTT. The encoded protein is CASSQDRQGAGYTEAFF.

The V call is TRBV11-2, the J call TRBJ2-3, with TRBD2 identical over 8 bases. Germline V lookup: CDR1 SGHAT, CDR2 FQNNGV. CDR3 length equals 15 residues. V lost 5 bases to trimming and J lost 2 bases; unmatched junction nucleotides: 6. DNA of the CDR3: TGTGCCAGCAGCGGAGCGGGGGCGAACACAGATACGCAGTATTTT. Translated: CASSGAGANTDTQYF.

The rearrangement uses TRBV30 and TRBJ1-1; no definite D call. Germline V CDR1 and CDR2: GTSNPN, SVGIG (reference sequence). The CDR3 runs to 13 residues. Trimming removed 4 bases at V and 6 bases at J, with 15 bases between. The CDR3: CAWITAFSAEAFF. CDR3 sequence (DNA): TGTGCCTGGATAACAGCCTTCTCCGCTGAAGCTTTCTTT.

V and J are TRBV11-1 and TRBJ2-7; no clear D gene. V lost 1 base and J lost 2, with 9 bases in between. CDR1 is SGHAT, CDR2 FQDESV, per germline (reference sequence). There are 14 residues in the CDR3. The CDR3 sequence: CASSLGAIAYEQYF. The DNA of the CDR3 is TGTGCCAGCAGCTTAGGGGCCATAGCCTACGAGCAGTACTTC. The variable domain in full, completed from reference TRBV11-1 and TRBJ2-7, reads EAEVAQSPRYKITEKSQAVAFWCDPISGHATLYWYRQILGQGPELLVQFQDESVVDDSQLPKDRFSAERLKGVDSTLKIQPAELGDSAMYLCASSLGAIAYEQYFGPGTRLTVT.

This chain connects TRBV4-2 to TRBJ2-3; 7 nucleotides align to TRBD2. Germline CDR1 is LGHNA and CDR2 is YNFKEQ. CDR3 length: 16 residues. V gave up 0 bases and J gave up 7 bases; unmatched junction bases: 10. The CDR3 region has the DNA TGTGCCAGCAGCCAAGAAGGACGGGAGGTAGGGTATACGCAGTATTTT. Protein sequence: CASSQEGREVGYTQYF.

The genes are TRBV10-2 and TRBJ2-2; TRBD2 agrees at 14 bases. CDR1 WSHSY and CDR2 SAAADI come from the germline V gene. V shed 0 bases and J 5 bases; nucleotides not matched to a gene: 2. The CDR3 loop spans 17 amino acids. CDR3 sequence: CASSESGLAGVTGELFF. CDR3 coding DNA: TGCGCCAGCAGTGAGTCGGGACTAGCGGGGGTTACCGGGGAGCTGTTTTTT.

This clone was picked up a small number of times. The chain's CDR3 is CASSSRGLNTDTQYF. Here the CDR3 DNA reads TGTGCCAGCAGCTCCAGGGGATTAAACACAGATACGCAGTATTTT. J is TRBJ2-3 and V is TRBV7-9; D perhaps matches TRBD1 (6 bases). Looked up from germline, CDR1 is SEHNR and CDR2 is FQNEAQ (reference sequence). The CDR3 length is 15 residues. V was clipped by 4 bases and J by 2 bases, with 13 bases between them.

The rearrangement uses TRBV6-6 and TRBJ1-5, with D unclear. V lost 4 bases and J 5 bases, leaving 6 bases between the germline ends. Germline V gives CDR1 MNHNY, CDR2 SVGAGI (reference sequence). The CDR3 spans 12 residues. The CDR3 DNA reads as TGTGCCAGCAGTTCTGCAGATCAGCCCCAGCATTTT. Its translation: CASSSADQPQHF.

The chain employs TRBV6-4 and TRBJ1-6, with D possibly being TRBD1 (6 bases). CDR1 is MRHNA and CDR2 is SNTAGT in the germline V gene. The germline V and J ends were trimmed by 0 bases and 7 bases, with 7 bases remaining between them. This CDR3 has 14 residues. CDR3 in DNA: TGTGCCAGCAGTGACTCTAGGGGGAATTCACCCCTCCACTTT. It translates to CASSDSRGNSPLHF.

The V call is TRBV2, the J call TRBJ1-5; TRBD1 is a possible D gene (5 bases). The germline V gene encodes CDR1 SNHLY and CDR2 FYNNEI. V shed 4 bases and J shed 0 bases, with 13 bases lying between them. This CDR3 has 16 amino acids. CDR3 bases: TGTGCCAGCAGTGGGATGGCAGGGATTAGCAATCAGCCCCAGCATTTT. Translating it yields CASSGMAGISNQPQHF. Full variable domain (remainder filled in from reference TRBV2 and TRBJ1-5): EPEVTQTPSHQVTQMGQEVILRCVPISNHLYFYWYRQILGQKVEFLVSFYNNEISEKSEIFDDQFSVERPDGSNFTLKIRSTKLEDSAMYFCASSGMAGISNQPQHFGDGTRLSIL.

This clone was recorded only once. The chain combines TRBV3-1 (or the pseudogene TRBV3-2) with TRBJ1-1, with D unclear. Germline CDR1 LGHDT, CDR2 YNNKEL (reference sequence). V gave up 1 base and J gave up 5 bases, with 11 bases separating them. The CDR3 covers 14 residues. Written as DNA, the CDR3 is TGTGCCAGCAGCCAAGCATCTCGTGAGACTGAAGCTTTCTTT. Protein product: CASSQASRETEAFF.